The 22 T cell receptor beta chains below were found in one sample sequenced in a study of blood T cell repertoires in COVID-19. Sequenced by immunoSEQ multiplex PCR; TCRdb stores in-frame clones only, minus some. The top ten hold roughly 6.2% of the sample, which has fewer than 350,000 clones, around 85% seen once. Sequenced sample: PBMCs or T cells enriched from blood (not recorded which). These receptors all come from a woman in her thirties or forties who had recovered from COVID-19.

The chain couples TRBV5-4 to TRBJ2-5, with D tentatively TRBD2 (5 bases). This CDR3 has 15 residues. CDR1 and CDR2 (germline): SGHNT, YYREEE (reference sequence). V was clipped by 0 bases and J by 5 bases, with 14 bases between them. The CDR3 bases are TGTGCCAGCAGCTTGGCGGCGGCCCAGCGGGAGACCCAGTACTTC. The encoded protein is CASSLAAAQRETQYF.

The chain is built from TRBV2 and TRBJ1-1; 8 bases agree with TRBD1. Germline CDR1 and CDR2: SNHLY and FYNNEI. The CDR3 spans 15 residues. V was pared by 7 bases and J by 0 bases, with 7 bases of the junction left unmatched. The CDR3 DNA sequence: TGTGCCAGCACCGGACAGGGTACATTGAACACTGAAGCTTTCTTT. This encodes CASTGQGTLNTEAFF.

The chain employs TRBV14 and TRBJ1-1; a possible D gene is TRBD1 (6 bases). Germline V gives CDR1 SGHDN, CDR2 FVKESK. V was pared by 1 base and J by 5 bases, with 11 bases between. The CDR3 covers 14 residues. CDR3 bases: TGTGCCAGCAGCCAAGCCAGGGGTTATACTGAAGCTTTCTTT. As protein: CASSQARGYTEAFF.

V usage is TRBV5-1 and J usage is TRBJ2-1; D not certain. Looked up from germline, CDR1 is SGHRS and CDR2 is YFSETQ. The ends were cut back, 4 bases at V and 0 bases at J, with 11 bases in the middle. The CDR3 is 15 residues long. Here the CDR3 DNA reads TGCGCCAGCAGCGCCCTAATATCCTCCTACAATGAGCAGTTCTTC. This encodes CASSALISSYNEQFF.

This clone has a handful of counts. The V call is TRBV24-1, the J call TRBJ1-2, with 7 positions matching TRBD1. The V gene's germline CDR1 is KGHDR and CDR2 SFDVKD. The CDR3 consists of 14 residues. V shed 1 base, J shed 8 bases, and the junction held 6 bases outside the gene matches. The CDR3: CATSDFARTGGYTF. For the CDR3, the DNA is TGTGCCACCAGTGATTTCGCTAGGACAGGCGGCTACACCTTC.

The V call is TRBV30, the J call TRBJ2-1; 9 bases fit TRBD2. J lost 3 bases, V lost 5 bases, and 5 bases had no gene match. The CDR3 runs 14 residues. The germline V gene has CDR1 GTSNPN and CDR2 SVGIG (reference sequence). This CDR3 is CAWSLAGIYNEQFF. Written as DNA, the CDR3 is TGTGCCTGGTCACTAGCGGGTATCTACAATGAGCAGTTCTTC. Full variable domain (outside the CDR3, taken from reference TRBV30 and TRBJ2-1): SQTIHQWPATLVQPVGSPLSLECTVEGTSNPNLYWYRQAAGRGLQLLFYSVGIGQISSEVPQNLSASRPQDRQFILSSKKLLLSDSGFYLCAWSLAGIYNEQFFGPGTRLTVL.

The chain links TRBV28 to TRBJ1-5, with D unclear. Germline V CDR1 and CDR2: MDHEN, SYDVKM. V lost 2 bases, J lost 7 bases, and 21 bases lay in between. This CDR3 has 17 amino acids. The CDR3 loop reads CASSLPPGSPRGQPQHF. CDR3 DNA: TGTGCCAGCAGTTTACCCCCCGGGTCCCCCAGAGGACAGCCCCAGCATTTT.

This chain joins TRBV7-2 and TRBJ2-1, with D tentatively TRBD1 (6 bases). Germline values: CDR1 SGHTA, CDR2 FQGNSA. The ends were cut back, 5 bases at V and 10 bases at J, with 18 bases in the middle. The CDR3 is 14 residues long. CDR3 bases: TGTGCCAGCAGCCCAAAGGCCAGGCAGGGGGAGCAGTTCTTC. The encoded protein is CASSPKARQGEQFF.

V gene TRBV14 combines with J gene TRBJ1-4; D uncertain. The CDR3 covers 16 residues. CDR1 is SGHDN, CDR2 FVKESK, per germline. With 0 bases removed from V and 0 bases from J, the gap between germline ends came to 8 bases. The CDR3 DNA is TGTGCCAGCAGCCAAGATTTCCCGGCAACTAATGAAAAACTGTTTTTT. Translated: CASSQDFPATNEKLFF.

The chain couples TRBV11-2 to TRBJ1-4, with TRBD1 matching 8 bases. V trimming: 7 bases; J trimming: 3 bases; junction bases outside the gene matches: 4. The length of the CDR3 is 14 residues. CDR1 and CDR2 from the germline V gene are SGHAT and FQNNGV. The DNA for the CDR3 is TGTGCCAGCACCAGGGGGCTATCTAATGAAAAACTGTTTTTT. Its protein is CASTRGLSNEKLFF.

CDR3 DNA sequence: TGTGCCAGCTCACGGGGAACAGGGGCGAACACTGAAGCTTTCTTT. Translating gives CASSRGTGANTEAFF. This chain links TRBV18 with TRBJ1-1; TRBD1 aligns across 7 bases. The V segment lost 4 bases and the J segment 1 base; nucleotides outside the gene matches: 6. This CDR3 is built from 15 residues. Germline values: CDR1 KGHSH, CDR2 LQKENI.

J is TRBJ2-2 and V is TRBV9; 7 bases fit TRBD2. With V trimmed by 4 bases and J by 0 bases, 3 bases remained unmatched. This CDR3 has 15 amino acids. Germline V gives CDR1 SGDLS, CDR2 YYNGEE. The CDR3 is CASSPSGTNTGELFF. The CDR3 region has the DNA TGTGCCAGCAGCCCCAGCGGGACGAACACCGGGGAGCTGTTTTTT. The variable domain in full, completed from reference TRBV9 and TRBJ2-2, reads DSGVTQTPKHLITATGQRVTLRCSPRSGDLSVYWYQQSLDQGLQFLIQYYNGEERAKGNILERFSAQQFPDLHSELNLSSLELGDSALYFCASSPSGTNTGELFFGEGSRLTVL.

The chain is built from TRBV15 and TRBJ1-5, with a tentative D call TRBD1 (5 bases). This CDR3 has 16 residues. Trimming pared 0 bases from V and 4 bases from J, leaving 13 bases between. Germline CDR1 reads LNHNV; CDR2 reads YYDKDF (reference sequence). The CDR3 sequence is CATSREDRGVNQPQHF. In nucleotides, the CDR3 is TGTGCCACCAGCAGAGAAGACAGAGGAGTAAATCAGCCCCAGCATTTT.

The CDR3 sequence: CASSLRDSSYGYTF. The CDR3 DNA follows: TGTGCCAGCAGCCTCCGGGACAGCTCCTATGGCTACACCTTC. The V call is TRBV3-1 (or the pseudogene TRBV3-2), the J call TRBJ1-2; 7 positions match TRBD1. The CDR3 is made up of 14 amino acids. Germline V gene sequence: CDR1 LGHDT, CDR2 YNNKEL (reference sequence). J was trimmed by 4 bases and V by 4 bases; bases with no gene match: 6.

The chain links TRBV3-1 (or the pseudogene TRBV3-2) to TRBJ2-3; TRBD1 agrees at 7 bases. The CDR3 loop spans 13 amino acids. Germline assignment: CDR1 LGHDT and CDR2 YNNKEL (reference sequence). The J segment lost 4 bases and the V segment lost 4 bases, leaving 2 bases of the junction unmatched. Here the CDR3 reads CASSRGGPDTQYF. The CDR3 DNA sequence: TGTGCCAGCAGCCGAGGGGGCCCAGATACGCAGTATTTT.

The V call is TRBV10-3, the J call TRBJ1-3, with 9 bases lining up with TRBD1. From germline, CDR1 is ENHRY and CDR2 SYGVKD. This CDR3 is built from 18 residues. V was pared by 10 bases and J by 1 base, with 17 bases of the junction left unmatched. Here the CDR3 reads CASKGDRDIANSGNTIYF. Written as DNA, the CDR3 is TGTGCCAGCAAAGGGGACAGGGATATCGCAAATTCTGGAAACACCATATATTTT.

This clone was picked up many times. The CDR3 reads CATSRPGQGRNGEQFF. The CDR3 nucleotides read TGTGCCACCAGCAGGCCGGGACAGGGGAGGAATGGTGAGCAGTTCTTC. This sequence joins TRBV15 and TRBJ2-1, with 10 positions matching TRBD1. Germline CDR1 LNHNV, CDR2 YYDKDF (reference sequence). The CDR3 is 16 residues long. Trimming removed 3 bases from V and 9 bases from J; junction bases left unmatched: 11.

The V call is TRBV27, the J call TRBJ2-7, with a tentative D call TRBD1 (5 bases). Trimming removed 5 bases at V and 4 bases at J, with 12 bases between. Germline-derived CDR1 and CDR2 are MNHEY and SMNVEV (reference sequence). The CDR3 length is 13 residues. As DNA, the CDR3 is TGTGCCAGCAGTCTCTGGAAGGGGTACGAGCAGTACTTC. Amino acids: CASSLWKGYEQYF.

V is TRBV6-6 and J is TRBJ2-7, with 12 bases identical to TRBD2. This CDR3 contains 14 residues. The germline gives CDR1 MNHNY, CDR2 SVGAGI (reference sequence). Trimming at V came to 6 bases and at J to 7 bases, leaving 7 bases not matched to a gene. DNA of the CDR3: TGTGCCAGCAGCCGACTAGCGGGAGCTACGGAGCAGTACTTC. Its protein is CASSRLAGATEQYF.

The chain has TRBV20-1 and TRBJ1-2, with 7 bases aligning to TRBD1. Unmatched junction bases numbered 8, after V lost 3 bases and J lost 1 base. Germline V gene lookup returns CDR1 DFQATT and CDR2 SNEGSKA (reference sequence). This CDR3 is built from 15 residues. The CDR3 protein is CSASRGQLNNYGYTF. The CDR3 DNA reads TGCAGTGCTAGTAGGGGACAGCTTAATAACTATGGCTACACCTTC.

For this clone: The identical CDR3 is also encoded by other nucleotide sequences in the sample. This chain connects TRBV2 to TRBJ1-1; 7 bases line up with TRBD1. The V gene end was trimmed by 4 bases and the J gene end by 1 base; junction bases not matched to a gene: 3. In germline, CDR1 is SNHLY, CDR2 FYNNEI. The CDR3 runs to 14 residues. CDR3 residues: CASSVRTGNTEAFF. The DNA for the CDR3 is TGTGCCAGCAGTGTAAGGACAGGGAACACTGAAGCTTTCTTT.

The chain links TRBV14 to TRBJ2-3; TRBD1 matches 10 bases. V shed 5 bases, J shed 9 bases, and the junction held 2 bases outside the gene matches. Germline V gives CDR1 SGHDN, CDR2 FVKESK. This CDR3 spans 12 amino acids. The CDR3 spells CASSAGQGTQYF. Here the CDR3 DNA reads TGTGCCAGCAGCGCGGGACAGGGGACGCAGTATTTT.